A selection of T cell receptor beta chains follows, all from one sample in a study of blood T cell repertoires in COVID-19. Clones were read by immunoSEQ multiplex PCR, and TCRdb kept only the in-frame ones, dropping some. The sample carries more than 300,000 clones, 83% recorded once. The sequenced material came from peripheral blood. These receptors came from a woman aged 50 to 60 with acute or convalescent COVID-19. The CDR3 runs from the conserved cysteine through the conserved F or W. A D gene is named only where the DNA matches it firmly. Not every row has a clone size; where given, it reads once, few, many or a size class.

. | TRBJ1-3 | TRBV15 | . | CATSRAPGSGNTIYF | TGTGCCACCAGCAGAGCACCCGGGTCTGGAAACACCATATATTTT
. | TRBJ1-5 | TRBV6-6 | . | CASLPSGGSFYQPQHF | TGTGCCAGCTTACCATCCGGGGGGAGTTTTTATCAGCCCCAGCATTTT
. | TRBJ2-1 | TRBV30 | . | CAWSVTGNEQFF | TGTGCCTGGAGTGTAACGGGCAATGAGCAGTTCTTC
. | TRBJ2-1 | TRBV4-2 | TRBD2 | CASSQDRAGGSEQFF | TGTGCCAGCAGCCAAGATCGAGCGGGAGGAAGTGAGCAGTTCTTC
. | TRBJ2-1 | TRBV6-5 | TRBD2 | CASRATSGGAGEQFF | TGTGCCAGCAGGGCAACTAGCGGGGGGGCAGGTGAGCAGTTCTTC
. | TRBJ2-5 | TRBV5-5 | TRBD2 | CASSLWQGGQETQYF | TGTGCCAGCAGCTTGTGGCAGGGAGGGCAAGAGACCCAGTACTTC
. | TRBJ2-2 | TRBV4-3 | . | CASSGAGTGELFF | TGCGCCAGCAGCGGGGCTGGTACCGGGGAGCTGTTTTTT
many | TRBJ1-6 | TRBV27 | . | CASSLWQRNSPLHF | TGTGCCAGCAGTTTATGGCAGCGAAATTCACCCCTCCACTTT
few | TRBJ1-3 | TRBV2 | . | CASRQDTIYF | TGTGCCAGCAGACAGGACACCATATATTTT
. | TRBJ2-5 | TRBV30 | . | CAWKVTSGPSGTQYF | TGTGCCTGGAAGGTAACTAGTGGCCCCAGTGGGACCCAGTACTTC
. | TRBJ2-5 | TRBV6-6 | . | CASSDKTGGETQYF | TGTGCCAGCAGTGACAAGACAGGAGGTGAGACCCAGTACTTC
. | TRBJ2-2 | TRBV5-1 | . | CASSLADRDTGELFF | TGCGCCAGCAGCTTGGCCGATCGGGACACCGGGGAGCTGTTTTTT
. | TRBJ2-7 | TRBV7-3 | . | CASSLSKNSEQYF | TGTGCCAGCAGCTTGTCGAAGAACTCCGAGCAGTACTTC
. | TRBJ2-1 | TRBV18 | TRBD1 | CATAGQGDEQFF | TGTGCCACCGCGGGACAGGGGGATGAGCAGTTCTTC
. | TRBJ2-3 | TRBV28 | . | CASSLGGGLFRLDTQYF | TGTGCCAGCAGTTTGGGGGGGGGCCTATTTAGACTGGATACGCAGTATTTT
. | TRBJ2-7 | TRBV7-3 | TRBD1 | CASSLDRGPYEQYF | TGTGCCAGCAGCTTGGACAGGGGGCCCTACGAGCAGTACTTC
. | TRBJ1-5 | TRBV28 | . | CASSQVRGQPQHF | TGTGCCAGCAGCCAGGTCCGAGGGCAGCCCCAGCATTTT
. | TRBJ1-3 | TRBV30 | TRBD1 | CAWSYGQGGSGNTIYF | TGTGCCTGGAGTTACGGACAGGGTGGATCTGGAAACACCATATATTTT
. | TRBJ1-4 | TRBV2 | . | CASSQTGIDEKLFF | TGTGCCAGCAGCCAAACAGGAATCGATGAAAAACTGTTTTTT
. | TRBJ2-7 | TRBV11-3 | TRBD2 | CASSRTSAYEQYF | TGTGCCAGCAGCCGGACTAGCGCTTACGAGCAGTACTTC
. | TRBJ1-1 | TRBV18 | . | CASSPRVEGTEAFF | TGTGCCAGCTCACCTCGAGTGGAGGGAACTGAAGCTTTCTTT
. | TRBJ1-1 | TRBV19 | . | CASSLGVVNTEAFF | TGTGCCAGTAGTCTCGGGGTTGTGAACACTGAAGCTTTCTTT
. | TRBJ1-1 | TRBV5-1 | . | CASSHGAGRRTEAFF | TGCGCCAGCAGCCATGGAGCGGGAAGGAGGACTGAAGCTTTCTTT
once | TRBJ2-3 | TRBV29-1 | . | CSVVGGLSTDTQYF | TGCAGCGTTGTCGGGGGTCTTAGCACAGATACGCAGTATTTT
. | TRBJ2-7 | TRBV6-5 | TRBD2 | CASTPGLEREQYF | TGTGCCAGCACGCCCGGACTAGAGCGCGAGCAGTACTTC
. | TRBJ1-3 | TRBV28 | TRBD1 | CASSLALLTGSFRNTIYF | TGTGCCAGCAGTTTGGCTCTACTGACAGGGAGTTTTAGAAACACCATATATTTT
. | TRBJ2-5 | TRBV30 | TRBD1 | CAWSGGTGGTRETQYF | TGTGCCTGGAGCGGAGGGACAGGGGGCACCCGGGAGACCCAGTACTTC
few | TRBJ1-2 | TRBV2 | TRBD1 | CASSSGQGRGYTF | TGTGCCAGCAGTTCTGGACAGGGCAGGGGCTACACCTTC